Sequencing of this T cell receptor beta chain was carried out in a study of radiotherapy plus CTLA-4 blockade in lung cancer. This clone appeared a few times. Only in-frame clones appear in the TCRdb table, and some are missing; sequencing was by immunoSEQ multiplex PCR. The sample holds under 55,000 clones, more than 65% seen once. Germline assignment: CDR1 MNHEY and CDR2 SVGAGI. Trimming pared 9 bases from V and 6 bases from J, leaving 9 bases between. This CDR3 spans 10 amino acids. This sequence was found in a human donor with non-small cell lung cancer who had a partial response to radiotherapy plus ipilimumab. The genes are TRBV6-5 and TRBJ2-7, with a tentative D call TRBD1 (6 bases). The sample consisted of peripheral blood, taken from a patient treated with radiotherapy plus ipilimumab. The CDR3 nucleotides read TGTGCCAGTGGGGGCCCCGAGCAGTACTTC. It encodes CASGGPEQYF.